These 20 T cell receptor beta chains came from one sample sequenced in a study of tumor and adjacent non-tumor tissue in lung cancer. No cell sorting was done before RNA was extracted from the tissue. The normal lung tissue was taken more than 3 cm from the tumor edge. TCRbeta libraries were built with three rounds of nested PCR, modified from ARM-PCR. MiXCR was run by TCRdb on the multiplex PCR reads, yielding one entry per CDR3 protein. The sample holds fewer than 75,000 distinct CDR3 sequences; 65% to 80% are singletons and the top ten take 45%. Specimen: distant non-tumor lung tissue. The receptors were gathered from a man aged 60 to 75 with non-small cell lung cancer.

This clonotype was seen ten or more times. CDR3: CASSPGGGRVNTGELFF. The CDR3 DNA is TGTGCCAGCAGCCCTGGGGGAGGCAGGGTGAACACCGGGGAGCTGTTTTTT. The chain links TRBV5-4 to TRBJ2-2; possibly TRBD2 for D (6 bases). The germline V and J ends were trimmed by 4 bases and 1 base, with 17 bases remaining between them. CDR3 length: 17 residues. Looked up from germline, CDR1 is SGHNT and CDR2 is YYREEE (reference sequence).

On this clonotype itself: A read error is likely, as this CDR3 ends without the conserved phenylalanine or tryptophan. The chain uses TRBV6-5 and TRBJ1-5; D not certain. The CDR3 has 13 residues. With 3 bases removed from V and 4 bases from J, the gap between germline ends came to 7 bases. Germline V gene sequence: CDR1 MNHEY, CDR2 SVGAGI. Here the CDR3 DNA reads TGTGCCAGCAGTTATGGGCTGAATCAGCCCCAGCATATT. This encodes CASSYGLNQPQHI.

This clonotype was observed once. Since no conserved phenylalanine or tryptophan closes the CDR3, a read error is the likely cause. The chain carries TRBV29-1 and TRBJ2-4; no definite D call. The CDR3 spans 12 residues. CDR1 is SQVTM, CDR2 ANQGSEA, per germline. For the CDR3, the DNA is TGCAGCTTCTGGGCTTCCAAAAATATTCAGTACTTA. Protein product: CSFWASKNIQYL.

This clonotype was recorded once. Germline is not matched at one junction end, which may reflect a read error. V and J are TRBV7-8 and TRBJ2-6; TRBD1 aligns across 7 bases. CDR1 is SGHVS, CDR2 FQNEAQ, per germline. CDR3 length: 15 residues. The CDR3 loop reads CASSSRQGSANVPTF. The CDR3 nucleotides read TGTGCCAGCAGCTCAAGACAGGGATCGGCCAACGTCCCGACTTTC. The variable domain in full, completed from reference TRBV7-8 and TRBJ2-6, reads GAGVSQSPRYKVAKRGQDVALRCDPISGHVSLFWYQQALGQGPEFLTYFQNEAQLDKSGLPSDRFFAERPEGSVSTLKIQRTQQEDSAVYLCASSSRQGSANVPTFGAGSRLTVL.

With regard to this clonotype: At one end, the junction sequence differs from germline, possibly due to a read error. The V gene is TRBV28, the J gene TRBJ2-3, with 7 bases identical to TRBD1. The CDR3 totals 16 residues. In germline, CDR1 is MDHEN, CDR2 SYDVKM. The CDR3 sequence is CASRRTPGGYTDTQYF. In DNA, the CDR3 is TGTGCGAGCAGACGCACCCCAGGGGGATACACAGATACGCAGTATTTT.

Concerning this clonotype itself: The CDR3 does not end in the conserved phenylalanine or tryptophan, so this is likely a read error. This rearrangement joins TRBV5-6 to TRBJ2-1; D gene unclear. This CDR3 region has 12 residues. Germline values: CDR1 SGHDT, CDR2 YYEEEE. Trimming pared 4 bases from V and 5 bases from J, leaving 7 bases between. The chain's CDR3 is CASSLKHNEQFL. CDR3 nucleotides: TGTGCCAGCAGCCTCAAACACAATGAGCAGTTCCTC.

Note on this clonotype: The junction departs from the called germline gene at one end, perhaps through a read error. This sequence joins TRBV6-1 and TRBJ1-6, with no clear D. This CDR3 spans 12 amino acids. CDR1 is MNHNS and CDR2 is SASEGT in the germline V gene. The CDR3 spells CGSSDRRSHLHF. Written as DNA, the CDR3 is TGTGGCAGCAGTGACCGACGTTCACACCTCCACTTT.

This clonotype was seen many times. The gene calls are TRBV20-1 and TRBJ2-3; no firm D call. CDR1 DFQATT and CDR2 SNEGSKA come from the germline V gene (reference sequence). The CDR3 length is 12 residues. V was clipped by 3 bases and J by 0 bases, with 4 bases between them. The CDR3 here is CSASGSTDTQYF. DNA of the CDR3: TGCAGTGCTAGCGGGAGCACAGATACGCAGTATTTT.

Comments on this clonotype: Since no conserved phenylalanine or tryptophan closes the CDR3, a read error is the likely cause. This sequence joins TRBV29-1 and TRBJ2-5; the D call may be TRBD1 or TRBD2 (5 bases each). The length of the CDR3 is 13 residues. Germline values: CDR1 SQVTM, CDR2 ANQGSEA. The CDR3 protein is CSAETGVQETQYS. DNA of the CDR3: TGTAGCGCTGAAACAGGTGTACAAGAGACCCAGTACTCC.

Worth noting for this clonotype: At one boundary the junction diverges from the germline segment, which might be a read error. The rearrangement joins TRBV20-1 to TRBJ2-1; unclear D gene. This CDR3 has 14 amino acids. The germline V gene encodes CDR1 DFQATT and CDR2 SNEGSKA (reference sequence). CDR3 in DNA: TGCAGTGCTAGAAATCAACGGATTAGCTATGAGCAGTTCTTT. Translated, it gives CSARNQRISYEQFF.

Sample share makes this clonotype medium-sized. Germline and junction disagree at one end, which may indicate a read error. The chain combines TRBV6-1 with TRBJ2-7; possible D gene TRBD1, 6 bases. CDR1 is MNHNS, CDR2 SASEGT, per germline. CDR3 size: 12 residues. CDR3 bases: TGTGCCAGCAGTGAAAGGGACACGGTGGTAGACTTC. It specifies CASSERDTVVDF.

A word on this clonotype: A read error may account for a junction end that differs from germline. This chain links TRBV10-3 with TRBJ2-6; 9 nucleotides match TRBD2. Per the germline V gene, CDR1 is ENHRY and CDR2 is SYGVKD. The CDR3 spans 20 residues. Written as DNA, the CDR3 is TGTGCCATCAGTGAACATGGGACTAGCAGGAGGGACTCTGGGGCCGACGTCATGACTTTC. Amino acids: CAISEHGTSRRDSGADVMTF.

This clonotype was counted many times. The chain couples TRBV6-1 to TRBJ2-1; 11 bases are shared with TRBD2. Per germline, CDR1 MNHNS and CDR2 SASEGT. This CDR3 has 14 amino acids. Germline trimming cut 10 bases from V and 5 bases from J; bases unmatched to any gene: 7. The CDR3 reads CAIKTLAGDNEQFF. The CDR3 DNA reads TGTGCCATCAAAACACTAGCGGGAGACAATGAGCAGTTCTTC.

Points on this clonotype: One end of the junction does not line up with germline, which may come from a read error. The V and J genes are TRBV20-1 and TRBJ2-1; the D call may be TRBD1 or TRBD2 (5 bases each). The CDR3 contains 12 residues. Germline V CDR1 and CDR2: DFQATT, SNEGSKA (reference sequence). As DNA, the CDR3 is TGTAGTGCTAGGGGACCGAGAAATGAGCACTTCTTC. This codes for CSARGPRNEHFF.

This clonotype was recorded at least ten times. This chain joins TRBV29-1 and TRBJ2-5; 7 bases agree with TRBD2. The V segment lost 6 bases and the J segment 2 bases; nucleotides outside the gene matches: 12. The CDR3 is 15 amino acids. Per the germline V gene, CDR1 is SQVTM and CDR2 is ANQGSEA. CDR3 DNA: TGCAGCGTCCTCTCCCGGGCTAGCGGACAAGAGACCCAGTACTTC. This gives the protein CSVLSRASGQETQYF. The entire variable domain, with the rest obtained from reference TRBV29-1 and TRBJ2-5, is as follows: SAVISQKPSRDICQRGTSLTIQCQVDSQVTMMFWYRQQPGQSLTLIATANQGSEATYESGFVIDKFPISRPNLTFSTLTVSNMSPEDSSIYLCSVLSRASGQETQYFGPGTRLLVL.

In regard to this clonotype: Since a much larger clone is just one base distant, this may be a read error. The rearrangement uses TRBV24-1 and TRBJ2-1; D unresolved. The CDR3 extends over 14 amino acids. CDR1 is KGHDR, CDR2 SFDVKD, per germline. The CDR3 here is CATNDLSNDDEQFF. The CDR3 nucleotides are TGTGCCACCAATGATTTATCGAATGATGATGAGCAGTTCTTC.

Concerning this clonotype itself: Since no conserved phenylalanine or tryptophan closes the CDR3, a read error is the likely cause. CDR3: CAISLVGGETQYL. CDR3 sequence (DNA): TGTGCCATCAGCTTGGTTGGGGGGGAGACCCAGTACTTA. The gene calls are TRBV5-6 and TRBJ2-5, with D possibly being TRBD2 (6 bases). The V gene's germline CDR1 is SGHDT and CDR2 YYEEEE. CDR3 size: 13 residues.

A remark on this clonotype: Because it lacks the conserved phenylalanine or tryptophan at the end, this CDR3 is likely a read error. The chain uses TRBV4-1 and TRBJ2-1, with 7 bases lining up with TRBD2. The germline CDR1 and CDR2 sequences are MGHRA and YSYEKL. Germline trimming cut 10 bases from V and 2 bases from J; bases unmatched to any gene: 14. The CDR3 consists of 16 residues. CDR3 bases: TGCGCCAACAGTCCCCCGGTGAGCGGGGCCTACAATGAGCAGTTCTCC. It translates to CANSPPVSGAYNEQFS.

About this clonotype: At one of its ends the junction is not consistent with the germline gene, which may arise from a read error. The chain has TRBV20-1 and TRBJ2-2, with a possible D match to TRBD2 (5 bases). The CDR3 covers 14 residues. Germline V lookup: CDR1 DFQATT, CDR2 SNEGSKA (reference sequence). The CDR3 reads CSDRGPSNTGELFF. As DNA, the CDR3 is TGCAGTGATAGAGGACCCTCGAACACCGGGGAGTTGTTTTTT.

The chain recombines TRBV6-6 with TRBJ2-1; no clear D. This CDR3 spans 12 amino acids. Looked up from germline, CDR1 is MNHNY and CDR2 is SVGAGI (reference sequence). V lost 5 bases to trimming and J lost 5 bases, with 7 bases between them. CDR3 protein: CASSNHHNEQFF. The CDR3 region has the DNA TGTGCCAGCAGTAACCATCACAATGAGCAGTTCTTC.